The next 31 T cell receptor beta chains were all read from a single sample in a study of blood T cell repertoires in COVID-19. Generated by immunoSEQ multiplex PCR, the TCRdb table keeps only in-frame clones and is missing some. Here the sample spans 110,000 to 150,000 clones, roughly 80% being singletons. Sequencing was performed on peripheral blood. These receptors were obtained from an elderly woman with acute or convalescent COVID-19.

The CDR3 sequence: CASSLDPGGYTF. DNA for the CDR3: TGCGCCAGCAGCTTGGATCCGGGTGGCTACACCTTC. The chain carries TRBV5-1 and TRBJ1-2; D uncertain. The CDR3 has 12 residues. CDR1 and CDR2 (germline): SGHRS, YFSETQ. Trimming shortened V by 0 bases and J by 7 bases, and 7 bases separated the two germline ends.

This chain uses TRBV13 with TRBJ1-2; D is uncertain. The CDR3 runs 12 residues. Looked up from germline, CDR1 is PRHDT and CDR2 is FYEKMQ (reference sequence). Trimming removed 1 base from V and 10 bases from J, with 10 bases in between. The CDR3 reads CASSLDLLAYTF. The CDR3 DNA reads TGTGCCAGCAGCTTAGATCTGCTAGCCTACACCTTC.

The rearrangement links TRBV15 to TRBJ2-1, with 8 bases identical to TRBD2. Germline V gene data show CDR1 as LNHNV and CDR2 as YYDKDF (reference sequence). The ends lost 3 bases at V and 4 bases at J; junction bases unmatched: 17. The CDR3 sequence is 19 residues long. This CDR3 is CATSSGSRPTRGGYNEQFF. The CDR3, as DNA: TGTGCCACCAGCAGTGGCTCGAGACCCACTCGGGGGGGGTACAATGAGCAGTTCTTC.

The chain recombines TRBV28 with TRBJ1-6; tentatively, D is TRBD1 (6 bases). Trimming removed 6 bases at V and 7 bases at J, with 10 bases between. The germline gives CDR1 MDHEN, CDR2 SYDVKM. CDR3 length equals 13 residues. The DNA of the CDR3 is TGTGCCAGCAGGTGGACAGAAAATTCACCCCTCCACTTT. Translation: CASRWTENSPLHF.

The chain couples TRBV6-5 to TRBJ2-1; TRBD2 matches at 7 bases. The germline gives CDR1 MNHEY, CDR2 SVGAGI. V gave up 6 bases and J gave up 8 bases; unmatched junction bases: 13. The CDR3 totals 15 residues. The CDR3 nucleotides read TGTGCCAGCAGGGCATCTGGGGGACGGGGGGATGAGCAGTTCTTC. It translates to CASRASGGRGDEQFF.

The chain combines TRBV12-3 or TRBV12-4 with TRBJ1-5, with D possibly being TRBD1 (6 bases). The CDR3 loop spans 13 amino acids. Trimming removed 7 bases at V and 9 bases at J, with 16 bases between. This chain's CDR3 is CASIGQQRGPQHF. CDR3 sequence (DNA): TGTGCCAGCATCGGACAGCAACGAGGGCCCCAGCATTTT.

The CDR3 reads CAWSTHRNQPQHF. In DNA form, the CDR3 reads TGTGCCTGGAGTACGCACAGGAATCAGCCCCAGCATTTT. This chain uses TRBV30 with TRBJ1-5, with D perhaps matching TRBD1 (5 bases). This CDR3 spans 13 amino acids. Per the germline V gene, CDR1 is GTSNPN and CDR2 is SVGIG (reference sequence). Trimming took off 2 bases at V and 4 bases at J, with 9 bases between the two ends.

The chain couples TRBV28 to TRBJ2-2, with D maybe TRBD1 (6 bases). CDR1 is MDHEN, CDR2 SYDVKM, per germline. V dropped 6 bases and J dropped 1 base, with 9 bases sitting between them. The length of the CDR3 is 14 residues. Here the CDR3 reads CASSRGQNTGELFF. The CDR3 DNA follows: TGTGCCAGCAGCCGGGGACAGAACACCGGGGAGCTGTTTTTT. The full variable domain, rest sourced from reference TRBV28 and TRBJ2-2, is DVKVTQSSRYLVKRTGEKVFLECVQDMDHENMFWYRQDPGLGLRLIYFSYDVKMKEKGDIPEGYSVSREKKERFSLILESASTNQTSMYLCASSRGQNTGELFFGEGSRLTVL.

This chain connects TRBV2 to TRBJ1-5; D possibly corresponds to TRBD1 (6 bases). This CDR3 region has 15 residues. Germline values: CDR1 SNHLY, CDR2 FYNNEI. Trimming took 6 bases from V and 0 from J, leaving 12 bases between them. The CDR3 bases are TGTGCCAGCAGCCACAGGGTGTTTAGCAATCAGCCCCAGCATTTT. Encoded protein: CASSHRVFSNQPQHF.

The chain links TRBV7-2 to TRBJ1-2; D possibly corresponds to TRBD1 (5 bases). CDR1 is SGHTA and CDR2 is FQGNSA in the germline V gene. The CDR3 spans 14 residues. The ends were cut back, 6 bases at V and 6 bases at J, with 17 bases in the middle. CDR3 bases: TGTGCCAGCAGTTCCGCGGGGCAATTGGATGGCTACACCTTC. It encodes CASSSAGQLDGYTF.

The chain couples TRBV20-1 to TRBJ2-2; 9 positions agree with TRBD2. This CDR3 region has 17 residues. After removal of 3 bases from V and 5 bases from J, the junction contained 13 bases not matched to a gene. In germline, CDR1 is DFQATT, CDR2 SNEGSKA (reference sequence). The CDR3 here is CSASALAGEAWTGELFF. The CDR3 bases are TGCAGTGCTAGTGCTTTAGCGGGGGAGGCTTGGACCGGGGAGCTGTTTTTT.

The chain carries TRBV9 and TRBJ1-6; D gene uncertain. The germline CDR1 and CDR2 sequences are SGDLS and YYNGEE. V shed 6 bases and J shed 5 bases, with 9 bases lying between them. This CDR3 comprises 13 residues. The CDR3 sequence: CASTPRDNSPLHF. CDR3 bases: TGTGCCAGCACACCGAGAGATAATTCACCCCTCCACTTT.

This clone showed up just a few times. The chain carries TRBV4-1 and TRBJ2-7; D not resolved. The CDR3 covers 16 residues. V was trimmed by 1 base and J by 0 bases, leaving 13 bases between them. Germline V gene sequence: CDR1 MGHRA, CDR2 YSYEKL. This chain's CDR3 is CASSQGWQSSSYEQYF. Written as DNA, the CDR3 is TGCGCCAGCAGCCAAGGATGGCAGTCCAGCTCCTACGAGCAGTACTTC.

The chain uses TRBV19 and TRBJ2-2; perhaps TRBD1 as D (5 bases). The CDR3 has 14 amino acids. The V end was cut by 10 bases, the J end by 4 bases, with 16 bases between. Germline values: CDR1 LNHDA, CDR2 SQIVND (reference sequence). The CDR3 loop is CATAVGAGTGELFF. For the CDR3, the DNA is TGTGCCACCGCGGTTGGGGCCGGCACCGGGGAGCTGTTTTTT.

The rearrangement uses TRBV11-2 and TRBJ1-2; no definite D call. Germline V gene sequence: CDR1 SGHAT, CDR2 FQNNGV. The CDR3 has 12 amino acids. Trimming removed 0 bases at V and 8 bases at J, with 7 bases between. CDR3 bases: TGTGCCAGCAGCTTAGATCCGCAGGGCTACACCTTC. Translation gives CASSLDPQGYTF.

The V and J genes are TRBV19 and TRBJ1-5, with 8 nucleotides matching TRBD1. Germline values: CDR1 LNHDA, CDR2 SQIVND (reference sequence). J gave up 3 bases and V 5 bases, and 6 bases lay outside the gene matches. This CDR3 is built from 15 residues. CDR3: CASSQGQGPNQPQHF. The CDR3 region has the DNA TGTGCCAGTAGTCAAGGACAGGGCCCCAATCAGCCCCAGCATTTT. Drawing the rest from reference TRBV19 and TRBJ1-5, the complete variable domain is DGGITQSPKYLFRKEGQNVTLSCEQNLNHDAMYWYRQDPGQGLRLIYYSQIVNDFQKGDIAEGYSVSREKKESFPLTVTSAQKNPTAFYLCASSQGQGPNQPQHFGDGTRLSIL.

This chain joins TRBV7-9 and TRBJ2-1, with D possibly matching TRBD2 (5 bases). The V end lost 1 base, the J end lost 4 bases, and 8 bases lay between the germline ends. Germline V CDR1 and CDR2: SEHNR, FQNEAQ (reference sequence). The CDR3 extends over 14 amino acids. CDR3 nucleotides: TGTGCCAGCAGCTTAGGGTCGGGGTACAATGAGCAGTTCTTC. Translated, it gives CASSLGSGYNEQFF.

The genes are TRBV4-2 and TRBJ2-4, with 9 positions matching TRBD2. The V segment lost 0 bases and the J segment 5 bases; nucleotides outside the gene matches: 11. Germline V lookup: CDR1 LGHNA, CDR2 YNFKEQ. The CDR3 is 18 residues long. The CDR3 sequence: CASSQDFGGRALENIQYF. CDR3 coding DNA: TGTGCCAGCAGCCAAGATTTCGGCGGGAGGGCCTTGGAAAACATTCAGTACTTC.

The gene calls are TRBV24-1 and TRBJ1-2; possible D gene TRBD1, 5 bases. Germline CDR1 is KGHDR and CDR2 is SFDVKD. This CDR3 region has 13 residues. V was clipped by 9 bases and J by 4 bases, with 14 bases between them. The CDR3 loop reads CATSDSNFYGYTF. The CDR3 DNA reads TGTGCCACCTCCGACAGTAACTTCTATGGCTACACCTTC.

The chain employs TRBV4-1 and TRBJ1-5, with unresolved D. Germline V gene data show CDR1 as MGHRA and CDR2 as YSYEKL. The CDR3 runs to 16 residues. The germline V and J ends were trimmed by 0 bases and 3 bases, with 12 bases remaining between them. The CDR3 loop is CASSQDERSFNQPQHF. The DNA of the CDR3 is TGCGCCAGCAGCCAAGATGAGAGGTCGTTCAATCAGCCCCAGCATTTT.

J is TRBJ1-2 and V is TRBV5-1; D remains unclear. This CDR3 is built from 15 residues. Trimming removed 0 bases at V and 2 bases at J, with 11 bases between. Germline V gene sequence: CDR1 SGHRS, CDR2 YFSETQ. The CDR3 here is CASSLAGSGNYGYTF. The CDR3 bases are TGCGCCAGCAGCTTGGCGGGGAGTGGCAACTATGGCTACACCTTC.

The J gene is TRBJ1-2, the V gene TRBV18; TRBD1 aligns across 7 bases. V was pared by 6 bases and J by 3 bases, with 16 bases of the junction left unmatched. The CDR3 is 17 residues long. CDR1 is KGHSH, CDR2 LQKENI, per germline. The DNA for the CDR3 is TGTGCCAGCTCCCGAGGGGGCGCAGGACAGACCGACTATGGCTACACCTTC. The encoded protein is CASSRGGAGQTDYGYTF. The full variable domain, in which reference TRBV18 and TRBJ1-2 provide the parts outside the CDR3, is NAGVMQNPRHLVRRRGQEARLRCSPMKGHSHVYWYRQLPEEGLKFMVYLQKENIIDESGMPKERFSAEFPKEGPSILRIQQVVRGDSAAYFCASSRGGAGQTDYGYTFGSGTRLTVV.

The V call is TRBV19, the J call TRBJ1-1, with D uncertain. Deletions cut 3 bases from V and 4 bases from J, with 15 bases between. This CDR3 has 15 residues. The germline V gene encodes CDR1 LNHDA and CDR2 SQIVND (reference sequence). The CDR3 loop is CASSMSHYGSTEAFF. CDR3 in DNA: TGTGCCAGTAGTATGTCCCATTACGGGTCCACTGAAGCTTTCTTT. Based on the CDR3 plus reference TRBV19 and TRBJ1-1, the full variable domain is DGGITQSPKYLFRKEGQNVTLSCEQNLNHDAMYWYRQDPGQGLRLIYYSQIVNDFQKGDIAEGYSVSREKKESFPLTVTSAQKNPTAFYLCASSMSHYGSTEAFFGQGTRLTVV.

This sequence joins TRBV11-2 and TRBJ1-5; D gene ambiguous. The germline gives CDR1 SGHAT, CDR2 FQNNGV. The V end lost 1 base, the J end lost 9 bases, and 10 bases lay between the germline ends. The CDR3 sequence is 13 residues long. The CDR3 DNA is TGTGCCAGCAGCTTAGGTAGCGGAAGGCCCCAGCATTTT. Its protein is CASSLGSGRPQHF.

CDR3 nucleotides: TGTGCCAGCTCACCCGAGGCGGGAGTCCGTGCCGGGCCCTACGAGCAGTACTTC. Residues: CASSPEAGVRAGPYEQYF. The chain recombines TRBV18 with TRBJ2-7; 7 nucleotides align to TRBD2. The germline V gene encodes CDR1 KGHSH and CDR2 LQKENI. This CDR3 has 18 residues. With V trimmed by 3 bases and J by 2 bases, 16 bases remained unmatched.

The chain combines TRBV25-1 with TRBJ2-2; no firm D call. With 1 base removed from V and 1 base from J, the gap between germline ends came to 16 bases. Germline lookup yields CDR1 MGHDK and CDR2 SYGVNS. The CDR3 is 18 residues long. The CDR3 sequence is CASSEFRSRVLNTGELFF. In nucleotides, the CDR3 is TGTGCCAGCAGTGAATTCAGGTCCCGAGTACTGAACACCGGGGAGCTGTTTTTT.

This clone was counted between two and nine times. This chain joins TRBV27 and TRBJ2-1; 13 nucleotides agree with TRBD2. This CDR3 comprises 20 residues. In germline, CDR1 is MNHEY, CDR2 SMNVEV (reference sequence). V lost 7 bases to trimming and J lost 7 bases; unmatched junction nucleotides: 22. Written as DNA, the CDR3 is TGTGCCAGCACCCGAAGACTAGCGGGGGGAGGATGGAGCCGAAGTAATGAGCAGTTCTTC. This gives the protein CASTRRLAGGGWSRSNEQFF.

The V and J genes are TRBV13 and TRBJ1-6, with no clear D. In germline, CDR1 is PRHDT, CDR2 FYEKMQ (reference sequence). The V end lost 4 bases, the J end lost 7 bases, and 20 bases lay between the germline ends. This CDR3 is 17 amino acids long. Here the CDR3 reads CASSWGRVGLLNSPLHF. The CDR3 bases are TGTGCCAGCAGCTGGGGTAGAGTCGGACTATTAAATTCACCCCTCCACTTT.

This clone was detected only a few times. The chain combines TRBV5-1 with TRBJ2-7, with 7 bases matching TRBD2. Germline lookup yields CDR1 SGHRS and CDR2 YFSETQ. J gave up 5 bases and V 2 bases, and 4 bases lay outside the gene matches. The CDR3 is made up of 13 amino acids. CDR3 nucleotide sequence: TGCGCCAGCAGCTTCCTCGGACTAGACGAGCAGTACTTC. Its protein product is CASSFLGLDEQYF. The full variable domain, its missing parts supplied by reference TRBV5-1 and TRBJ2-7, is KAGVTQTPRYLIKTRGQQVTLSCSPISGHRSVSWYQQTPGQGLQFLFEYFSETQRNKGNFPGRFSGRQFSNSRSEMNVSTLELGDSALYLCASSFLGLDEQYFGPGTRLTVT.

This clone was found a few times. This chain uses TRBV28 with TRBJ1-3, with D uncertain. Trimming removed 2 bases from V and 3 bases from J, with 8 bases in between. This CDR3 has 14 residues. Per the germline V gene, CDR1 is MDHEN and CDR2 is SYDVKM. CDR3 sequence (DNA): TGTGCCAGCAGTTTACGAGGAAGTGGAAACACCATATATTTT. Its protein product is CASSLRGSGNTIYF. Complete variable domain (other parts from reference TRBV28 and TRBJ1-3): DVKVTQSSRYLVKRTGEKVFLECVQDMDHENMFWYRQDPGLGLRLIYFSYDVKMKEKGDIPEGYSVSREKKERFSLILESASTNQTSMYLCASSLRGSGNTIYFGEGSWLTVV.

The rearrangement uses TRBV5-1 and TRBJ2-1, with TRBD1 matching 10 bases. Unmatched junction bases numbered 7, after V lost 5 bases and J lost 8 bases. The CDR3 runs 14 residues. Germline-derived CDR1 and CDR2 are SGHRS and YFSETQ. CDR3 nucleotides: TGCGCCAGCAGTACGGGACAGGGGACGGATGAGCAGTTCTTC. It specifies CASSTGQGTDEQFF.